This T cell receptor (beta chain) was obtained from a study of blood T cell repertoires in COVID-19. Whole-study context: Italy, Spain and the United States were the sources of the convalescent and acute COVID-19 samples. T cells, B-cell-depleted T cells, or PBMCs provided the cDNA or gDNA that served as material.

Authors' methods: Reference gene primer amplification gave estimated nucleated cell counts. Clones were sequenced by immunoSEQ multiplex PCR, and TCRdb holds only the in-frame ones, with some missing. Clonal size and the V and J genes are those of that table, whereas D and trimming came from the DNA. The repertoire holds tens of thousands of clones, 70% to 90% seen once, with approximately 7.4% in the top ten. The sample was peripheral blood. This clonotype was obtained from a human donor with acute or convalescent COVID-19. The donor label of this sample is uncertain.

CDR3 sequence: CASSYSRGTTDTQYF. In DNA, the CDR3 is TGTGCCAGCAGTTACTCGCGGGGGACCACAGATACGCAGTATTTT. The chain links TRBV6-2 or TRBV6-3 to TRBJ2-3; 7 nucleotides align to TRBD2. The CDR3 consists of 15 residues. Per the germline V gene, CDR1 is MNHEY and CDR2 is SVGEGT. V gave up 0 bases and J gave up 2 bases; unmatched junction bases: 2.